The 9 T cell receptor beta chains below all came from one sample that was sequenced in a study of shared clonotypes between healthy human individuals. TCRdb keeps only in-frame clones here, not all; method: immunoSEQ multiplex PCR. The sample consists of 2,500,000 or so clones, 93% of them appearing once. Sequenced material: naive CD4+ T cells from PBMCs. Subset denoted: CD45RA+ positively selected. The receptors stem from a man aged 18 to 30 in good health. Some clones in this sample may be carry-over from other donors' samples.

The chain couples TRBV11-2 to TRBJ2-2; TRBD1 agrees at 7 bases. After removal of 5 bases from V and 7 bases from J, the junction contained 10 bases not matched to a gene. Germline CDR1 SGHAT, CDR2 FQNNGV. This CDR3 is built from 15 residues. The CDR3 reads CASSASGTVNGELFF. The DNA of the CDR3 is TGTGCCAGCAGCGCCTCCGGGACAGTTAACGGGGAGCTGTTTTTT.

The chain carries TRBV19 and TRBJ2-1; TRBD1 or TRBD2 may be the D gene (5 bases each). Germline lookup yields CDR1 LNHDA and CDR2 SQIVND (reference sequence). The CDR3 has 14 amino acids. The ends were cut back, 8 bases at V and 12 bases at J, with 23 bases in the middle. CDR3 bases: TGTGCCAGTGCCGGGACCCACGGGACGTCGGGGCAGTTCTTC. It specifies CASAGTHGTSGQFF. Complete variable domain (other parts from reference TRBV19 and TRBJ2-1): DGGITQSPKYLFRKEGQNVTLSCEQNLNHDAMYWYRQDPGQGLRLIYYSQIVNDFQKGDIAEGYSVSREKKESFPLTVTSAQKNPTAFYLCASAGTHGTSGQFFGPGTRLTVL.

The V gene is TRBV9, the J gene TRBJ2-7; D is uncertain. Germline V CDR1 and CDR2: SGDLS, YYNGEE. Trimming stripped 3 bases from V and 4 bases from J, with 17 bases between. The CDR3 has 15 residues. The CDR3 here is CASSAHPSELYEQYF. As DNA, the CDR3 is TGTGCCAGCAGCGCCCATCCTAGTGAATTGTACGAGCAGTACTTC.

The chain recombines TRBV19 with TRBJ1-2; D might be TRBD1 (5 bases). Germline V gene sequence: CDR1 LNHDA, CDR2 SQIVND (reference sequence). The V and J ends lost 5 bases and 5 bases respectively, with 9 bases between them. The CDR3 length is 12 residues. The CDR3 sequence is CASSPRQYGYTF. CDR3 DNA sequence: TGTGCCAGTAGTCCGAGACAGTATGGCTACACCTTC. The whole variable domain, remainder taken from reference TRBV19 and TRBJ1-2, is DGGITQSPKYLFRKEGQNVTLSCEQNLNHDAMYWYRQDPGQGLRLIYYSQIVNDFQKGDIAEGYSVSREKKESFPLTVTSAQKNPTAFYLCASSPRQYGYTFGSGTRLTVV.

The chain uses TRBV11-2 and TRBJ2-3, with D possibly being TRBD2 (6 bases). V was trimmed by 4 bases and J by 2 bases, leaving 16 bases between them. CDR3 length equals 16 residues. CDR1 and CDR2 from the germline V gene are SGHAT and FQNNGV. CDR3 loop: CASSYPVGLLTDTQYF. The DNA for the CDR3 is TGTGCCAGCAGCTACCCTGTGGGACTCCTCACAGATACGCAGTATTTT.

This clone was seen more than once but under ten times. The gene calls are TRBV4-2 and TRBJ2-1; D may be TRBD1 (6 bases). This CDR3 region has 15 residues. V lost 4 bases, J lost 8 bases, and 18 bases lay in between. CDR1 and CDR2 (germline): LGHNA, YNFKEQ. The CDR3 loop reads CASSPSHKQGYEQFF. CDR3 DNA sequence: TGTGCCAGCAGCCCCTCCCACAAGCAGGGGTATGAGCAGTTCTTC.

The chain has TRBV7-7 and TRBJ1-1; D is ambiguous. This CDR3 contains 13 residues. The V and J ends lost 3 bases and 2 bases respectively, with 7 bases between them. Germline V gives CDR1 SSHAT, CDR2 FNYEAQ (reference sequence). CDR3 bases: TGTGCCAGCAGCTTGCAGGCAAACACTGAAGCTTTCTTT. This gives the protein CASSLQANTEAFF.

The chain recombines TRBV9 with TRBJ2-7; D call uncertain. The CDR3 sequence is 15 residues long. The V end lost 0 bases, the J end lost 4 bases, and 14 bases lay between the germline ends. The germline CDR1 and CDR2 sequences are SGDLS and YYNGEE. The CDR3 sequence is CASSVGPHTTYEQYF. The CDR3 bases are TGTGCCAGCAGCGTAGGACCTCATACCACGTACGAGCAGTACTTC.

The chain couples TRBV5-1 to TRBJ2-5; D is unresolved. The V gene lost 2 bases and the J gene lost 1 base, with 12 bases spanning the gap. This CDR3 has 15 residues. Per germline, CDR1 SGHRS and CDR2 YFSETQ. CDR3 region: CASSLFRAGQETQYF. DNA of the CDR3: TGCGCCAGCAGCTTATTCCGGGCCGGCCAAGAGACCCAGTACTTC.